This T cell receptor beta chain stems from a study of T cells after yellow fever vaccination. Each CDR3 protein gets one entry after TCRdb re-called the 5' RACE reads with MiXCR. This table has about 550,000 distinct CDR3 sequences, under 25% appearing once. The CDR3 consists of 14 residues. The ends lost 5 bases at V and 10 bases at J; junction bases unmatched: 9. Germline values: CDR1 SEHNR, CDR2 FQNEAQ (reference sequence). This sequence originates from a man younger than 40 who received the YFV17D yellow fever vaccine. V gene TRBV7-9 combines with J gene TRBJ1-4, with 8 bases that match TRBD1. This sample comprised PBMCs, obtained 15 days after the yellow fever booster vaccination. For the CDR3, the DNA is TGTGCCAGCAGCATGACAGGGGTCGCCCTAAAACTGTTTTTT. Translating it yields CASSMTGVALKLFF.